What follows describes a single TCR beta chain. V was cut by 6 bases and J by 0 bases, with 12 bases left in between. The CDR3 length is 15 residues. The germline V gene encodes CDR1 MNHEY and CDR2 SMNVEV (reference sequence). The data were obtained in a study of T cell changes during pregnancy in multiple sclerosis. Only in-frame clones appear in the TCRdb table, and some are missing; sequencing was by immunoSEQ multiplex PCR. The table has more than 85,000 clones, 94% seen once; the top ten hold about 1.7%. The rearrangement joins TRBV27 to TRBJ2-1; D is perhaps TRBD1 (6 bases). Sequencing was performed on peripheral blood, taken after pregnancy. The source is a female donor in good health, enrolled as a control in a pregnancy study. Written as DNA, the CDR3 is TGTGCCAGCAGGCTTGGGACAAACTCCTACAATGAGCAGTTCTTC. Its translation is CASRLGTNSYNEQFF.